This T cell receptor (beta chain) derives from a study of spatial heterogeneity in lung cancer. The CDR3 spans 16 residues. The V gene's germline CDR1 is MNHEY and CDR2 SVGAGI. V lost 0 bases to trimming and J lost 3 bases, with 15 bases between them. TCRdb itself ran the 5' RACE reads through MiXCR, one entry per CDR3 protein. The sample has around 110,000 distinct CDR3 sequences, more than 9% seen once. The time point is: blood at routine non-recurrence follow-up after resection. In each case, whole RNA from tumor, nontumor lung or frozen PBMC was sequenced unsorted. The chain recombines TRBV6-5 with TRBJ2-7; D could derive from TRBD1 or TRBD2 (6 bases each). The TCR was taken from a male donor with early-stage non-small cell lung cancer. The material was PBMCs, obtained at follow-up. CDR3 region: CASSYSLQGGNYEQYF. The CDR3 DNA is TGTGCCAGCAGTTACTCATTACAGGGAGGCAACTACGAGCAGTACTTC.